Shown below are 26 T cell receptor beta chains from a single sample sequenced in a study of blood T cell repertoires in COVID-19. Using immunoSEQ multiplex PCR, the repertoire was profiled, and TCRdb retains in-frame clones only, with some absent. The repertoire holds fewer than 200,000 clones, with around 83% as singletons. Specimen: PBMCs or T cells enriched from blood (not recorded which). Every receptor here comes from a woman aged 45 to 65 in a cohort exposed to, infected with or recovered from COVID-19 (not recorded which).

The chain recombines TRBV28 with TRBJ2-7; 8 nucleotides match TRBD1. The CDR3 extends over 16 amino acids. V lost 5 bases and J lost 7; bases outside the gene matches: 16. The germline V gene has CDR1 MDHEN and CDR2 SYDVKM. As DNA, the CDR3 is TGTGCCAGCAGTCTCCCTGGCAGGGGGCTCTCGGATGAGCAGTACTTC. Translating it yields CASSLPGRGLSDEQYF.

The chain is built from TRBV5-1 and TRBJ2-2; 10 bases are a match to TRBD2. CDR1 is SGHRS, CDR2 YFSETQ, per germline. CDR3 length equals 16 residues. V gave up 1 base and J gave up 4 bases; unmatched junction bases: 4. CDR3 amino acids: CASSLLTSGATGELFF. The CDR3 nucleotides are TGCGCCAGCAGCTTGCTTACTAGCGGGGCCACCGGGGAGCTGTTTTTT. Drawing the rest from reference TRBV5-1 and TRBJ2-2, the complete variable domain is KAGVTQTPRYLIKTRGQQVTLSCSPISGHRSVSWYQQTPGQGLQFLFEYFSETQRNKGNFPGRFSGRQFSNSRSEMNVSTLELGDSALYLCASSLLTSGATGELFFGEGSRLTVL.

This rearrangement joins TRBV19 to TRBJ1-6; D is undetermined. CDR1 is LNHDA, CDR2 SQIVND, per germline (reference sequence). Trimming cost V 6 bases and J 0 bases, with 12 bases left between them. The CDR3 runs to 16 residues. DNA for the CDR3: TGTGCCAGTAGGACTTCCTGGTCCTCCTATAATTCACCCCTCCACTTT. Residues: CASRTSWSSYNSPLHF. Using reference TRBV19 and TRBJ1-6 for the parts outside the CDR3, the full variable domain is DGGITQSPKYLFRKEGQNVTLSCEQNLNHDAMYWYRQDPGQGLRLIYYSQIVNDFQKGDIAEGYSVSREKKESFPLTVTSAQKNPTAFYLCASRTSWSSYNSPLHFGNGTRLTVT.

Details on this clone: Other nucleotide sequences from this sample produce the same CDR3. The rearrangement joins TRBV6-2 or TRBV6-3 to TRBJ1-1, with TRBD1 identical over 9 bases. The CDR3 spans 13 residues. The V gene end was trimmed by 6 bases and the J gene end by 6 bases; junction bases not matched to a gene: 5. CDR1 and CDR2 (germline): MNHEY, SVGEGT. CDR3 protein: CASSRGQGAEAFF. The CDR3 region has the DNA TGTGCCAGCAGCCGGGGACAGGGCGCTGAAGCTTTCTTT.

There are a few counts of this clone. The V call is TRBV14, the J call TRBJ2-3; TRBD2 agrees at 10 bases. The germline V gene has CDR1 SGHDN and CDR2 FVKESK. Losses at the gene ends were 3 bases for V and 2 bases for J; bases not matched to a gene: 5. The CDR3 consists of 16 residues. Here the CDR3 reads CASSQKRGGPTDTQYF. The CDR3 DNA sequence: TGTGCCAGCAGCCAGAAGCGGGGGGGCCCCACAGATACGCAGTATTTT.

The chain combines TRBV2 with TRBJ2-7; 7 nucleotides line up with TRBD1. The germline V gene encodes CDR1 SNHLY and CDR2 FYNNEI. The V and J ends lost 6 bases and 6 bases, in that order; junction bases with no gene match: 8. The length of the CDR3 is 13 residues. Written as DNA, the CDR3 is TGTGCCAGCAGGGGACAGTGGGCTGGCGAGCAGTACTTC. Residues: CASRGQWAGEQYF.

The chain uses TRBV21-1 and TRBJ1-2. TRBV21-1 is tagged as a pseudogene. The CDR3 runs 13 residues. Here the CDR3 reads CAIGRGANYGYTF. The CDR3 DNA is TGTGCCATCGGTCGGGGGGCTAACTATGGCTACACCTTC.

V usage is TRBV6-5 and J usage is TRBJ2-2, with D tentatively TRBD1 (5 bases). Germline CDR1 reads MNHEY; CDR2 reads SVGAGI. The CDR3 extends over 14 amino acids. The germline V and J ends were trimmed by 2 bases and 6 bases, with 10 bases remaining between them. CDR3 residues: CASSYVQGAGELFF. CDR3 coding DNA: TGTGCCAGCAGTTACGTCCAAGGGGCCGGGGAGCTGTTTTTT.

This chain links TRBV5-6 with TRBJ2-5, with D unclear. The CDR3 has 14 amino acids. Germline lookup yields CDR1 SGHDT and CDR2 YYEEEE. Trimming stripped 2 bases from V and 3 bases from J, with 11 bases between. The CDR3 region has the DNA TGTGCCAGCAGCTTTGGGCCGGCCGAAGAGACCCAGTACTTC. This sequence encodes CASSFGPAEETQYF.

This clone came up once. The genes are TRBV7-9 and TRBJ1-1; no reliable D call. V shed 5 bases and J shed 13 bases, with 14 bases lying between them. There are 11 residues in the CDR3. CDR1 and CDR2 from the germline V gene are SEHNR and FQNEAQ (reference sequence). The CDR3 region is CASSDSYKGFF. CDR3 in DNA: TGTGCCAGCAGCGACTCGTATAAAGGTTTCTTT.

The chain carries TRBV7-9 and TRBJ2-7; perhaps TRBD1 as D (5 bases). Per germline, CDR1 SEHNR and CDR2 FQNEAQ (reference sequence). This CDR3 has 16 amino acids. The V end was cut by 4 bases, the J end by 2 bases, with 18 bases between. In DNA form, the CDR3 reads TGTGCCAGCAGCTCCCCCCAGACAGTCTCTCCCTACGAGCAGTACTTC. This gives the protein CASSSPQTVSPYEQYF.

The V and J genes are TRBV27 and TRBJ2-7, with 8 bases fitting TRBD1. CDR1 MNHEY and CDR2 SMNVEV come from the germline V gene (reference sequence). The V segment lost 7 bases and the J segment 6 bases; nucleotides outside the gene matches: 5. The CDR3 is 12 residues long. The CDR3, as DNA: TGTGCCAGCAACGACAGGGGAGGCGAGCAGTACTTC. Its translation is CASNDRGGEQYF.

This chain joins TRBV12-3 or TRBV12-4 and TRBJ1-1, with TRBD1 matching 7 bases. Trimming cost V 5 bases and J 7 bases; bases outside gene matches: 7. CDR3 length equals 13 residues. The CDR3 bases are TGTGCCAGCAGTGTGACCCAGGGGGTTGAAGCTTTCTTT. It specifies CASSVTQGVEAFF.

V gene TRBV5-6 combines with J gene TRBJ2-3; D gene ambiguous. CDR1 SGHDT and CDR2 YYEEEE come from the germline V gene. Trimming took 0 bases from V and 0 from J, leaving 5 bases between them. This CDR3 comprises 14 residues. CDR3 nucleotides: TGTGCCAGCAGCTTGGGACTCAGCACAGATACGCAGTATTTT. It specifies CASSLGLSTDTQYF. Full variable domain (remainder filled in from reference TRBV5-6 and TRBJ2-3): DAGVTQSPTHLIKTRGQQVTLRCSPKSGHDTVSWYQQALGQGPQFIFQYYEEEERQRGNFPDRFSGHQFPNYSSELNVNALLLGDSALYLCASSLGLSTDTQYFGPGTRLTVL.

The chain uses TRBV5-8 and TRBJ1-2; TRBD1 aligns across 9 bases. This CDR3 spans 15 amino acids. CDR1 is SGHTS, CDR2 YDEGEE, per germline. V was clipped by 7 bases and J by 4 bases; unmatched bases: 11. CDR3 amino acids: CASRYGPGQGYGYTF. The CDR3 coding sequence is TGTGCCAGCCGGTACGGACCGGGACAGGGCTATGGCTACACCTTC.

This clone was detected a few times. The chain carries TRBV28 and TRBJ1-4; TRBD1 might be the D (6 bases). V dropped 5 bases and J dropped 8 bases, with 18 bases sitting between them. The germline CDR1 and CDR2 sequences are MDHEN and SYDVKM. The CDR3 consists of 15 residues. The CDR3 here is CASSHRQALGEKLFF. The CDR3 DNA reads TGTGCCAGCAGTCACCGACAGGCTCTAGGAGAAAAACTGTTTTTT.

The chain couples TRBV3-1 (or the pseudogene TRBV3-2) to TRBJ1-1; TRBD1 matches at 11 bases. Germline loops: CDR1 LGHDT, CDR2 YNNKEL (reference sequence). The length of the CDR3 is 15 residues. The junction had 4 bases not matched to a gene; V was cut back by 1 base and J by 6 bases. The CDR3 is CASSQVGDRGSEAFF. DNA for the CDR3: TGTGCCAGCAGCCAAGTTGGGGACAGGGGGTCTGAAGCTTTCTTT.

The rearrangement links TRBV28 to TRBJ2-1, with a weak D call TRBD1 (5 bases). V lost 3 bases and J lost 3, with 6 bases in between. Germline V gene lookup returns CDR1 MDHEN and CDR2 SYDVKM. There are 13 residues in the CDR3. The DNA for the CDR3 is TGTGCCAGCAGTTTTAGGGGCTACAATGAGCAGTTCTTC. It translates to CASSFRGYNEQFF. Using reference TRBV28 and TRBJ2-1 for the parts outside the CDR3, the full variable domain is DVKVTQSSRYLVKRTGEKVFLECVQDMDHENMFWYRQDPGLGLRLIYFSYDVKMKEKGDIPEGYSVSREKKERFSLILESASTNQTSMYLCASSFRGYNEQFFGPGTRLTVL.

This sequence joins TRBV4-3 and TRBJ2-1; D is unresolved. V lost 0 bases to trimming and J lost 3 bases, with 12 bases between them. This CDR3 region has 16 residues. CDR1 and CDR2 from the germline V gene are LGHNA and YSLEER. The CDR3: CASSQDSGTGYNEQFF. CDR3 bases: TGCGCCAGCAGCCAAGATTCGGGTACGGGCTACAATGAGCAGTTCTTC.

The V gene is TRBV28, the J gene TRBJ1-5; 10 bases line up with TRBD1. The germline V gene encodes CDR1 MDHEN and CDR2 SYDVKM. V was clipped by 6 bases and J by 6 bases; unmatched bases: 5. CDR3 length equals 14 residues. Here the CDR3 reads CASSGTGEGQPQHF. CDR3 DNA sequence: TGTGCCAGCAGCGGGACAGGGGAGGGTCAGCCCCAGCATTTT.

The rearrangement uses TRBV28 and TRBJ2-2; D may be TRBD2 (6 bases). The V gene's germline CDR1 is MDHEN and CDR2 SYDVKM. The CDR3 length is 14 residues. Trimming pared 6 bases from V and 12 bases from J, leaving 20 bases between. CDR3 residues: CASSLGVSSVKLFF. The CDR3 DNA is TGTGCCAGCAGCCTAGGTGTTTCTAGCGTAAAGCTGTTTTTT.

The CDR3 sequence is CASNQANEKLFF. CDR3 bases: TGTGCCAGCAATCAGGCAAATGAAAAACTGTTTTTT. V usage is TRBV28 and J usage is TRBJ1-4; D call uncertain. This CDR3 comprises 12 residues. V was clipped by 7 bases and J by 5 bases, with 8 bases between them. The germline V gene has CDR1 MDHEN and CDR2 SYDVKM.

The rearrangement links TRBV5-1 to TRBJ2-1; TRBD1 agrees at 9 bases. The V gene's germline CDR1 is SGHRS and CDR2 YFSETQ. V gave up 4 bases and J gave up 3 bases; unmatched junction bases: 2. The CDR3 length is 14 residues. The CDR3: CASSTGQGYNEQFF. In DNA form, the CDR3 reads TGCGCCAGCAGCACGGGACAGGGCTACAATGAGCAGTTCTTC.

This clone was counted a few times. This sequence joins TRBV19 and TRBJ1-2; 8 bases line up with TRBD1. This CDR3 is built from 15 residues. CDR1 is LNHDA, CDR2 SQIVND, per germline (reference sequence). Unmatched junction bases numbered 9, after V lost 5 bases and J lost 4 bases. The CDR3 here is CASSQGDRIGYGYTF. The CDR3 DNA is TGTGCCAGTAGTCAAGGGGACAGGATAGGCTATGGCTACACCTTC.

The chain recombines TRBV27 with TRBJ1-6, with no clear D. V dropped 5 bases and J dropped 9 bases, with 20 bases sitting between them. The CDR3 totals 16 residues. Germline V CDR1 and CDR2: MNHEY, SMNVEV (reference sequence). This CDR3 is CASSLATYGFFSPLHF. DNA for the CDR3: TGTGCCAGCAGTCTAGCAACGTACGGGTTTTTTTCACCCCTCCACTTT.

The V call is TRBV6-6, the J call TRBJ1-2; tentatively, D is TRBD1 (6 bases). Germline V gene sequence: CDR1 MNHNY, CDR2 SVGAGI (reference sequence). The CDR3 runs 14 residues. V lost 7 bases to trimming and J lost 3 bases, with 15 bases between them. CDR3 loop: CASTEPDSYYGYTF. The CDR3 DNA is TGTGCCAGCACTGAACCGGACAGTTACTATGGCTACACCTTC.